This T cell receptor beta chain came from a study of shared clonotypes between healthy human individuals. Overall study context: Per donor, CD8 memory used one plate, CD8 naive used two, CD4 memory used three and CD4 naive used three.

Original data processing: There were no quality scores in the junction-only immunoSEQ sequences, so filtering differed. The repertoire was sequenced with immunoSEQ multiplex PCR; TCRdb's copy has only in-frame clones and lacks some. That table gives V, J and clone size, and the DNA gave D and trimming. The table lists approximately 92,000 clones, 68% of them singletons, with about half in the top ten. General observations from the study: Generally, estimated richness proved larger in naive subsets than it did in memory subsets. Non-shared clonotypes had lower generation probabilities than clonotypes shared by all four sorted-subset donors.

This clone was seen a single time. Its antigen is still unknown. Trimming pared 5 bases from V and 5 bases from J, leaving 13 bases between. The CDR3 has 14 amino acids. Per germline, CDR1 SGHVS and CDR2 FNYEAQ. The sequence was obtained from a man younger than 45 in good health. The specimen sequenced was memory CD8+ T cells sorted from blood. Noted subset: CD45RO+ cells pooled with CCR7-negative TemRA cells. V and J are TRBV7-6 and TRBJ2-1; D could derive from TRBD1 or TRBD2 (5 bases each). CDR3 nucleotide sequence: TGTGCCAGCAGCGAGGGACGGAATCACAATGAGCAGTTCTTC. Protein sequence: CASSEGRNHNEQFF.